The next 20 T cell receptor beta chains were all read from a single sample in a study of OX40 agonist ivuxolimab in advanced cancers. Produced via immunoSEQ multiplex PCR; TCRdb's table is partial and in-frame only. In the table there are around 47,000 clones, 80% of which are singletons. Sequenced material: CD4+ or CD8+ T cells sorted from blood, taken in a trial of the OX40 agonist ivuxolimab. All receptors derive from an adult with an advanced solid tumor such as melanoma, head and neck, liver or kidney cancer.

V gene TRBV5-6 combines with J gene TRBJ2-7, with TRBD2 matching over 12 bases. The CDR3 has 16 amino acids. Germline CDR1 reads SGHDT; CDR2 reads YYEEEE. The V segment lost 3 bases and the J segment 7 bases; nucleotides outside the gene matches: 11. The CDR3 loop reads CASSSPSGRGVGEQYF. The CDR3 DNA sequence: TGTGCCAGCAGCTCTCCTAGCGGGAGGGGGGTAGGAGAGCAGTACTTC.

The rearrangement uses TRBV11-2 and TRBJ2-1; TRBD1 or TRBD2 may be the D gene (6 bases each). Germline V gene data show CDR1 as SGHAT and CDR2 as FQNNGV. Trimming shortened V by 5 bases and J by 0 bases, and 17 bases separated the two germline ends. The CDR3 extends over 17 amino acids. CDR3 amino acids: CASSHDWGALSYNEQFF. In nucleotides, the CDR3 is TGTGCCAGCAGCCACGACTGGGGGGCCCTCTCCTACAATGAGCAGTTCTTC. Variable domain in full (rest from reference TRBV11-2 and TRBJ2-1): EAGVAQSPRYKIIEKRQSVAFWCNPISGHATLYWYQQILGQGPKLLIQFQNNGVVDDSQLPKDRFSAERLKGVDSTLKIQPAKLEDSAVYLCASSHDWGALSYNEQFFGPGTRLTVL.

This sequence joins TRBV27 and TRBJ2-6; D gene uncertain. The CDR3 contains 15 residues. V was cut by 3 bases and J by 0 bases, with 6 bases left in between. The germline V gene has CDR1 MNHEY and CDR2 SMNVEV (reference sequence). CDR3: CASSFVRSGANVLTF. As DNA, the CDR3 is TGTGCCAGCAGTTTCGTTCGCTCTGGGGCCAACGTCCTGACTTTC.

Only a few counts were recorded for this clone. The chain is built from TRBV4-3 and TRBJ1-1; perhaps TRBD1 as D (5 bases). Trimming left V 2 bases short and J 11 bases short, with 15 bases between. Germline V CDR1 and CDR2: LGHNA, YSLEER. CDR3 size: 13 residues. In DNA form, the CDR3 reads TGCGCCAGCAGCCAACAAATCCCGGGGGAGGCTTTCTTT. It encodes CASSQQIPGEAFF.

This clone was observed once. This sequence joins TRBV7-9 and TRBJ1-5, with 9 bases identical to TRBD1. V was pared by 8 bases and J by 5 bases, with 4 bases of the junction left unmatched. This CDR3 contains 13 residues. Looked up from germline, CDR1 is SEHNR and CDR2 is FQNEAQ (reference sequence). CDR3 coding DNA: TGTGCCAGCGGGACAGGGAGGGATCAGCCCCAGCATTTT. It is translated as CASGTGRDQPQHF.

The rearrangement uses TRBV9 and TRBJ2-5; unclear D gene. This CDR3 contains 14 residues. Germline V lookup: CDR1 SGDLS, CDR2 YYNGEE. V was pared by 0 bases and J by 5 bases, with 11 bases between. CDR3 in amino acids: CASSVGSAQETQYF. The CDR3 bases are TGTGCCAGCAGCGTAGGGTCCGCACAGGAGACCCAGTACTTC.

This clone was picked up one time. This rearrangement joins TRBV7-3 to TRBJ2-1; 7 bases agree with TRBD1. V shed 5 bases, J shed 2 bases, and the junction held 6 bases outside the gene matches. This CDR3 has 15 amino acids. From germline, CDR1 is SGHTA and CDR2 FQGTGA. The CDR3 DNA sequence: TGTGCCAGCAGCCCTGGGACAGAGACCTACAATGAGCAGTTCTTC. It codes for CASSPGTETYNEQFF.

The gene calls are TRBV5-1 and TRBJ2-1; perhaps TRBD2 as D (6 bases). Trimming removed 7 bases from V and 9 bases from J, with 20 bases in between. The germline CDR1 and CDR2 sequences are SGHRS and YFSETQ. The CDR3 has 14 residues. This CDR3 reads CASGILAGRVEQFF. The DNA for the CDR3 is TGCGCCAGCGGGATCTTGGCGGGAAGGGTTGAGCAGTTCTTC.

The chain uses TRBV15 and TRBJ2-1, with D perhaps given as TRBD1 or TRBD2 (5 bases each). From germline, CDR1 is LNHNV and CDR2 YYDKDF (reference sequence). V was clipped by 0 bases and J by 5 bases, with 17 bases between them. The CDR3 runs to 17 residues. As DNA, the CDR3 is TGTGCCACCAGCAGAGATCCCGACCCCACGGGGCACAATGAGCAGTTCTTC. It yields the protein CATSRDPDPTGHNEQFF.

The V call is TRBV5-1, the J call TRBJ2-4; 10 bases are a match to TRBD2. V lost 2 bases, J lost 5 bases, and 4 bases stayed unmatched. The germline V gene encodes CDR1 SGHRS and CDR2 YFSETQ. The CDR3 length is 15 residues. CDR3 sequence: CASSFLAGEENIQYF. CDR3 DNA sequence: TGCGCCAGCAGCTTCCTAGCGGGAGAGGAAAACATTCAGTACTTC.

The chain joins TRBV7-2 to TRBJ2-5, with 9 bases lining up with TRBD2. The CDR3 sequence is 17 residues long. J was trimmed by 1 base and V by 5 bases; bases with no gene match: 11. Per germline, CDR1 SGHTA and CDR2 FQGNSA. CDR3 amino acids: CASSRGDSGGAQETQYF. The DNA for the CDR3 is TGTGCCAGCAGCCGAGGTGATAGCGGGGGAGCCCAAGAGACCCAGTACTTC.

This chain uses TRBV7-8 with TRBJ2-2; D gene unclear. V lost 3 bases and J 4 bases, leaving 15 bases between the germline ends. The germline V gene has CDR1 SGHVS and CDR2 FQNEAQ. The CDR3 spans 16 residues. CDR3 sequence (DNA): TGTGCCAGCAGCTTCTTCGGCACAAAACGCACCGGGGAGCTGTTTTTT. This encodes CASSFFGTKRTGELFF.

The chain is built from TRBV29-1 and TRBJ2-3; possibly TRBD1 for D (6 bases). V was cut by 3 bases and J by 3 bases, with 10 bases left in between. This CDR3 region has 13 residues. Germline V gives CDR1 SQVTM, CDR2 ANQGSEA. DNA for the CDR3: TGCAGCGTTGATGCAGGGGAGACAGATACGCAGTATTTT. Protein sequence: CSVDAGETDTQYF.

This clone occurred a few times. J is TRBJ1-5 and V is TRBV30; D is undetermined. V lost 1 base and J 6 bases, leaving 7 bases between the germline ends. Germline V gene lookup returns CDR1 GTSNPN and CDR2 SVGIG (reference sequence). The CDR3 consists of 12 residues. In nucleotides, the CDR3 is TGTGCCTGGAGTGGCCTGGGTCAGCCCCAGCATTTT. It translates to CAWSGLGQPQHF. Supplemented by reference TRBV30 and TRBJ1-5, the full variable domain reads SQTIHQWPATLVQPVGSPLSLECTVEGTSNPNLYWYRQAAGRGLQLLFYSVGIGQISSEVPQNLSASRPQDRQFILSSKKLLLSDSGFYLCAWSGLGQPQHFGDGTRLSIL.

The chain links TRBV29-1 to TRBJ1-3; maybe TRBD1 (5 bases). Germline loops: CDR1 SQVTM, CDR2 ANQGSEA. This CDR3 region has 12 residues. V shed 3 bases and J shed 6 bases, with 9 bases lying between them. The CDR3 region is CSVERGANTIYF. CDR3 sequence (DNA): TGCAGCGTTGAGAGAGGGGCAAACACCATATATTTT.

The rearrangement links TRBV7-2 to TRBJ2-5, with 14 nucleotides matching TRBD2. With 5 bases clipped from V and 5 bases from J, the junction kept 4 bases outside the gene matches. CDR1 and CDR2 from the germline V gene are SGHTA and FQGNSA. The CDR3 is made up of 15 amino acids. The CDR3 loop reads CASSPRTSGRETQYF. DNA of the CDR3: TGTGCCAGCAGCCCCCGGACTAGCGGGAGGGAGACCCAGTACTTC.

CDR3 in amino acids: CAISEPDRPYIYF. In DNA, the CDR3 is TGTGCCATCAGTGAGCCTGACAGGCCCTATATATATTTT. This chain links TRBV10-3 with TRBJ1-3; D is possibly TRBD1 (6 bases). This CDR3 has 13 residues. Deletions cut 2 bases from V and 13 bases from J, with 15 bases between. In germline, CDR1 is ENHRY, CDR2 SYGVKD.

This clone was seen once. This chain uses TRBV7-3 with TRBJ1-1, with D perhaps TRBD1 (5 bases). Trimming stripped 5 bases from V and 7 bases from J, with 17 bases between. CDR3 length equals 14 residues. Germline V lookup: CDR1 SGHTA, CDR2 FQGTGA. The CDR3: CASSPHRDWGEAFF. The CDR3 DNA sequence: TGTGCCAGCAGCCCACACCGGGACTGGGGTGAAGCTTTCTTT.

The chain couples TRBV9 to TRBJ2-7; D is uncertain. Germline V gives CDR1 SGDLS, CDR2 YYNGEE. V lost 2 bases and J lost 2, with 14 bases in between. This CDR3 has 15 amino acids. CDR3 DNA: TGTGCCAGCAGCGTCCGTTTGCTGAGACCCTACGAGCAGTACTTC. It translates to CASSVRLLRPYEQYF.

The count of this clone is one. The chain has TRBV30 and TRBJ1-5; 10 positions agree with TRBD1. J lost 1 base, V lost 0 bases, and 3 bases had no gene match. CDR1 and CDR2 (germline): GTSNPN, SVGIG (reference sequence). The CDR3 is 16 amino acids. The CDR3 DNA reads TGTGCCTGGAGTGTATGGGGACAGGGGAGCAATCAGCCCCAGCATTTT. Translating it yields CAWSVWGQGSNQPQHF.